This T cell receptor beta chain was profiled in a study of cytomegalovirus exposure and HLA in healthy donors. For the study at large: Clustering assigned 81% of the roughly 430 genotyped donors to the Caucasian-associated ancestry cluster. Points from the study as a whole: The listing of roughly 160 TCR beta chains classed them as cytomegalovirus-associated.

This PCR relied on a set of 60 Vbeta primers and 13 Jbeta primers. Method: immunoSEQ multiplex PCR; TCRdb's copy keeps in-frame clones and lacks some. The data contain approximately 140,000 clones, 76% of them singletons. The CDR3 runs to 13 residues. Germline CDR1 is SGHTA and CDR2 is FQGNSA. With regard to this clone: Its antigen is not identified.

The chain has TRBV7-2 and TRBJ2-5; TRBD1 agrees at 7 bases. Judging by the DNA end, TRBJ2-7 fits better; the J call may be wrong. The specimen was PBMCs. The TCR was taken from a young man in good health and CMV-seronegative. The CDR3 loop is CASSLPGGYEQYF. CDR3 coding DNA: TGTGCCAGCAGCTTACCAGGGGGCTACGAGCAGTACTTC.